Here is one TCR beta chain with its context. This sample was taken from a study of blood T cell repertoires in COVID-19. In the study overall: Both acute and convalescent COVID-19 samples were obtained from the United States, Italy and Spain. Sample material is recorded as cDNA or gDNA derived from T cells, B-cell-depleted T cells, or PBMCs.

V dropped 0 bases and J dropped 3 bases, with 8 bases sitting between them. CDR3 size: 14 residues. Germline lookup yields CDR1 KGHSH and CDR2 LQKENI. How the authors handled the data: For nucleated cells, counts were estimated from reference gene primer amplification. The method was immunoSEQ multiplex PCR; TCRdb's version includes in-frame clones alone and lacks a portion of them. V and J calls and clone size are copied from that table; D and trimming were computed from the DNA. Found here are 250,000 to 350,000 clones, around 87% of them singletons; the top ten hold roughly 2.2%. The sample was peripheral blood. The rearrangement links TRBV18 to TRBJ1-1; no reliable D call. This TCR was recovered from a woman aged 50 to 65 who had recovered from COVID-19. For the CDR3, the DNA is TGTGCCAGCTCACCACCGTCCAGGTACACTGAAGCTTTCTTT. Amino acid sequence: CASSPPSRYTEAFF.